What follows are 27 T cell receptor beta chains derived from one specimen sequenced in a study. TCRdb analysed the 5' RACE reads with MiXCR anew, one entry per CDR3 protein. The top ten clones hold 3% to 4% of a sample with 50,000 to 65,000 distinct CDR3 sequences, 20% of them seen once. Tregs were sorted as CD4+CD25+CD127-/low cells. The sample taken for sequencing was tumor-infiltrating Tregs sorted from the breast tumor. The receptors derive from a female donor with breast cancer.

V is TRBV27 and J is TRBJ1-2; no definite D call. Trimming removed 6 bases at V and 4 bases at J, with 15 bases between. This CDR3 spans 14 amino acids. Germline V gives CDR1 MNHEY, CDR2 SMNVEV (reference sequence). The DNA of the CDR3 is TGTGCCAGCAGCTCCCCTACCGGTGGCTATGGCTACACCTTC. Its protein is CASSSPTGGYGYTF.

Concerning this clonotype itself: A junction boundary mismatches the germline segment, possibly from a read error. In DNA, the CDR3 is TGTGCCAACAGCTCCACAGATACGCAGTATTTT. The encoded protein is CANSSTDTQYF. The V call is TRBV7-2, the J call TRBJ2-3; D unresolved. Germline V lookup: CDR1 SGHTA, CDR2 FQGNSA. The CDR3 is made up of 11 amino acids.

This clonotype was seen at least ten times. The CDR3 region is CASSTTLGLQELNTEAFF. In DNA, the CDR3 is TGCGCCAGCAGTACGACCCTGGGACTTCAGGAATTGAACACTGAAGCTTTCTTT. The chain has TRBV5-1 and TRBJ1-1; D perhaps matches TRBD1 (5 bases). CDR3 size: 18 residues. V lost 5 bases and J 0 bases, leaving 23 bases between the germline ends. CDR1 is SGHRS, CDR2 YFSETQ, per germline.

V gene TRBV12-3 or TRBV12-4 combines with J gene TRBJ1-2; 11 nucleotides align to TRBD1. Trimming cost V 6 bases and J 7 bases; bases outside gene matches: 4. CDR3 length equals 13 residues. In DNA form, the CDR3 reads TGTGCCAGCAGGTCCGGGACAGGGGGTGGCTACACCTTC. Translated, it gives CASRSGTGGGYTF.

There are a few counts of this clonotype. A read error may explain this, as a much larger clone is one base away. V usage is TRBV5-1 and J usage is TRBJ1-1; TRBD1 aligns across 8 bases. Germline values: CDR1 SGHRS, CDR2 YFSETQ. The CDR3 is 15 amino acids. CDR3 residues: CASSSGTGLDTEALF. In nucleotides, the CDR3 is TGCGCCAGCAGCTCGGGGACAGGACTGGACACTGAAGCTCTCTTT.

As for this clonotype: A clone one base away is much larger, so this may be a read error. The CDR3 here is CSVRGPRNQPQHF. The CDR3 DNA reads as TGCAGTGTAAGAGGTCCACGCAATCAGCCCCAGCATTTT. V is TRBV20-1 and J is TRBJ1-5, with D uncertain. This CDR3 has 13 residues. The germline gives CDR1 DFQATT, CDR2 SNEGSKA (reference sequence). V dropped 7 bases and J dropped 2 bases, with 12 bases sitting between them.

This clonotype was picked up many times. The rearrangement links TRBV20-1 to TRBJ1-2; unclear D gene. This CDR3 region has 9 residues. Germline V lookup: CDR1 DFQATT, CDR2 SNEGSKA (reference sequence). V was shortened by 6 bases and J by 6 bases, with 5 bases between the two germline ends. CDR3 DNA sequence: TGCAGTGCCCTGAATGGCTACACCTTC. This translates into CSALNGYTF.

In this sample, this clonotype turned up many times. The genes are TRBV4-3 and TRBJ2-5; D is unresolved. In germline, CDR1 is LGHNA, CDR2 YSLEER. Trimming took 6 bases from V and 0 from J, leaving 11 bases between them. CDR3 length equals 14 residues. CDR3 sequence: CASSHTANQETQYF. The CDR3 nucleotides are TGCGCCAGCAGTCATACAGCGAACCAAGAGACCCAGTACTTC.

This clonotype occurred a few times. The gene calls are TRBV7-2 and TRBJ2-1; 15 positions match TRBD2. V dropped 5 bases and J dropped 2; count of bases not matched to a gene: 4. Germline V gene lookup returns CDR1 SGHTA and CDR2 FQGNSA. The CDR3 runs 17 residues. For the CDR3, the DNA is TGTGCCAGCAGCACCCGGACTAGCGGGGGGGCCTACAATGAGCAGTTCTTC. Protein: CASSTRTSGGAYNEQFF.

A few counts support this clonotype. The V call is TRBV6-5, the J call TRBJ2-5, with TRBD2 matching over 9 bases. CDR3 length: 16 residues. Germline CDR1 is MNHEY and CDR2 is SVGAGI. With 7 bases clipped from V and 8 bases from J, the junction kept 17 bases outside the gene matches. In DNA form, the CDR3 reads TGTGCCAGCAACACCAATTCGGGACTAGCCCGTTCCACCCAGTACTTC. Its protein is CASNTNSGLARSTQYF.

The chain employs TRBV20-1 and TRBJ1-2; 8 bases map to TRBD1. Per the germline V gene, CDR1 is DFQATT and CDR2 is SNEGSKA (reference sequence). This CDR3 has 14 residues. Trimming took 2 bases from V and 2 from J; bases not matched to a gene: 4. The CDR3 DNA follows: TGCAGTGCTAGAAGGACAGGGAGCAACTATGGCTACACCTTC. Protein product: CSARRTGSNYGYTF.

This clonotype was seen many times. The rearrangement uses TRBV27 and TRBJ2-7, with D perhaps assigned TRBD1 or TRBD2 (6 bases each). Trimming cost V 8 bases and J 2 bases, with 19 bases left between them. The CDR3 is 15 amino acids. CDR1 is MNHEY, CDR2 SMNVEV, per germline (reference sequence). The CDR3: CASAGGGHLTYEQYF. The CDR3 bases are TGTGCCAGCGCTGGAGGGGGGCACCTAACCTACGAGCAGTACTTC.

This clonotype has a handful of counts. The V and J genes are TRBV18 and TRBJ2-7; D unclear. CDR3 size: 12 residues. Per germline, CDR1 KGHSH and CDR2 LQKENI. Trimming took 3 bases from V and 3 from J, leaving 6 bases between them. CDR3 sequence reads: CASSPTIYEQYF. CDR3 bases: TGTGCCAGCTCACCGACAATCTACGAGCAGTACTTC.

This clonotype was recorded at least ten times. V gene TRBV5-1 combines with J gene TRBJ2-1; TRBD2 matches 13 bases. The CDR3 runs 15 residues. Germline V lookup: CDR1 SGHRS, CDR2 YFSETQ. V shed 0 bases, J shed 10 bases, and the junction held 4 bases outside the gene matches. DNA of the CDR3: TGCGCCAGCAGCTTGGGTCGACTAGCGGGAGGAGAGCAGTTCTTC. Its translation: CASSLGRLAGGEQFF.

Points on this clonotype: Given a much more abundant clone one base away, this may be a read error. The chain employs TRBV20-1 and TRBJ2-3; 7 nucleotides line up with TRBD2. The CDR3 is 15 residues long. Germline-derived CDR1 and CDR2 are DFQATT and SNEGSKA (reference sequence). J gave up 2 bases and V 0 bases, and 5 bases lay outside the gene matches. CDR3 nucleotides: TGCAGTGCTAGAGAACGGGGGAGGGCCACAGATACGCAGTATTTT. It translates to CSARERGRATDTQYF.

CDR3 sequence reads: CASSPFGQCF. In DNA form, the CDR3 reads TGTGCCAGCAGCCCGTTTGGGCAGTGCTTC. The V call is TRBV21-1, the J call TRBJ2-7. TRBV21-1 corresponds to a pseudogene. The CDR3 sequence is 10 residues long.

This clonotype was counted a few times. One end of the junction is discordant with germline, which a read error may explain. V and J are TRBV7-7 and TRBJ2-1, with 7 bases aligning to TRBD1. This CDR3 is built from 17 residues. Germline V gene data show CDR1 as SSHAT and CDR2 as FNYEAQ (reference sequence). The CDR3 nucleotides read TGTGCTAGCAGCCCTAACCCGGGACAGTCCACTAACAATGAGCAGTTCTTC. Protein product: CASSPNPGQSTNNEQFF.

This clonotype turned up a few times. This chain connects TRBV7-2 to TRBJ2-5; 7 bases match TRBD2. Germline V lookup: CDR1 SGHTA, CDR2 FQGNSA. V was pared by 5 bases and J by 5 bases, with 8 bases of the junction left unmatched. The CDR3 consists of 14 residues. Here the CDR3 reads CASSPQSSGETQYF. DNA for the CDR3: TGTGCCAGCAGCCCACAAAGTAGCGGGGAGACCCAGTACTTC.

This clonotype has ten or more counts. The rearrangement joins TRBV10-3 to TRBJ2-5; 9 nucleotides agree with TRBD1. Germline CDR1 is ENHRY and CDR2 is SYGVKD. CDR3 size: 17 residues. The junction had 6 bases not matched to a gene; V was cut back by 0 bases and J by 1 base. As DNA, the CDR3 is TGTGCCATCAGTGAGTCCACCGGGACAGGGTTCCAAGAGACCCAGTACTTC. Protein sequence: CAISESTGTGFQETQYF.

This chain links TRBV6-2 or TRBV6-3 with TRBJ1-2; 8 positions agree with TRBD1. Germline V gives CDR1 MNHEY, CDR2 SVGEGT. The CDR3 totals 13 residues. The trim removed 4 bases at V and 3 bases at J, leaving 1 base unmatched. Here the CDR3 reads CASSLGQDYGYTF. CDR3 nucleotide sequence: TGTGCCAGCAGTTTGGGACAGGACTATGGCTACACCTTC.

The chain couples TRBV10-3 to TRBJ2-6, with D possibly being TRBD1 or TRBD2 (5 bases each). CDR3 length equals 19 residues. The V end lost 3 bases, the J end lost 0 bases, and 18 bases lay between the germline ends. Germline CDR1 is ENHRY and CDR2 is SYGVKD. This CDR3 reads CAISEEMGPRSSGANVLTF. CDR3 in DNA: TGTGCCATCAGTGAAGAAATGGGACCCCGGAGCTCTGGGGCCAACGTCCTGACTTTC.

The chain is built from TRBV24-1 and TRBJ2-5, with D maybe TRBD1 (7 bases). The V gene's germline CDR1 is KGHDR and CDR2 SFDVKD. V lost 8 bases and J lost 5, with 11 bases in between. CDR3 size: 12 residues. CDR3 nucleotides: TGTGCCACCAACAGGGGAGGCGAGACCCAGTACTTC. It is translated as CATNRGGETQYF.

The chain is built from TRBV7-2 and TRBJ2-3; D perhaps matches TRBD2 (5 bases). From germline, CDR1 is SGHTA and CDR2 FQGNSA. Trimming pared 8 bases from V and 4 bases from J, leaving 10 bases between. The CDR3 contains 12 residues. CDR3 region: CASGLSADTQYF. The CDR3 bases are TGTGCCAGCGGCCTTAGCGCAGATACGCAGTATTTT.

The CDR3 DNA follows: TGTGCCAGCAGCGACAGGGGCACAGATACGCAGTATTTT. Amino acid sequence: CASSDRGTDTQYF. This chain connects TRBV6-5 to TRBJ2-3; 7 bases are shared with TRBD1. Trimming cost V 6 bases and J 1 base; bases outside gene matches: 1. Germline V gene lookup returns CDR1 MNHEY and CDR2 SVGAGI. The CDR3 consists of 13 residues.

This clonotype was observed a handful of times. The chain links TRBV5-6 to TRBJ1-1, with a weak D call TRBD1 (5 bases). With 1 base removed from V and 2 bases from J, the gap between germline ends came to 9 bases. CDR1 and CDR2 (germline): SGHDT, YYEEEE. CDR3 length equals 14 residues. DNA for the CDR3: TGTGCCAGCAGCTTGCCGGGGCGCAACACTGAAGCTTTCTTT. It specifies CASSLPGRNTEAFF.

About this clonotype: This may arise from a read error, as a much more abundant clone is one base away. The rearrangement uses TRBV2 and TRBJ2-1, with 7 bases fitting TRBD1. Germline values: CDR1 SNHLY, CDR2 FYNNEI. This CDR3 spans 13 amino acids. Losses at the gene ends were 4 bases for V and 8 bases for J; bases not matched to a gene: 5. The CDR3 bases are TGTGCCAGCAGTGGCGACAGGGTGGATGAGCAGTTCTTC. Translating gives CASSGDRVDEQFF.

This clonotype was counted a few times. This chain connects TRBV7-9 to TRBJ1-1; TRBD1 aligns across 7 bases. J was trimmed by 4 bases and V by 2 bases; bases with no gene match: 4. Germline assignment: CDR1 SEHNR and CDR2 FQNEAQ (reference sequence). The length of the CDR3 is 14 residues. The CDR3 reads CASSLTGEGTEAFF. CDR3 DNA: TGTGCCAGCAGCTTAACAGGGGAGGGCACTGAAGCTTTCTTT. Full variable domain (remainder filled in from reference TRBV7-9 and TRBJ1-1): DTGVSQNPRHKITKRGQNVTFRCDPISEHNRLYWYRQTLGQGPEFLTYFQNEAQLEKSRLLSDRFSAERPKGSFSTLEIQRTEQGDSAMYLCASSLTGEGTEAFFGQGTRLTVV.